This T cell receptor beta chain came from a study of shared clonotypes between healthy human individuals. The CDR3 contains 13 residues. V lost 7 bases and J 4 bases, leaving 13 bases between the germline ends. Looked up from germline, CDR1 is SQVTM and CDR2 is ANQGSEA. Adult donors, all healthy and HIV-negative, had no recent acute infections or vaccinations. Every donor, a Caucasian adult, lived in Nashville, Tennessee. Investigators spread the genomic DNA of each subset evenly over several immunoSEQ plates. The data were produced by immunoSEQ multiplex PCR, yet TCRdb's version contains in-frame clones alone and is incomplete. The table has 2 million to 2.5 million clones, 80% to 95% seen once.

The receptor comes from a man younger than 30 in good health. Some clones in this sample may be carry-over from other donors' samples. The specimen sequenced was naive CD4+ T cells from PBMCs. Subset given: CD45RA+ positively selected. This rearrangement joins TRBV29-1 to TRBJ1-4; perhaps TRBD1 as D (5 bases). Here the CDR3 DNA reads TGCAGCGGAGAGACAGCCAATAATGAAAAACTGTTTTTT. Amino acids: CSGETANNEKLFF.